This is a list of T cell receptor beta chains from one sample in a study of regulatory T cells in long-lasting Graves disease. One entry per CDR3 protein, called by TCRdb with MiXCR from the multiplex PCR reads. The data contain just over 600,000 distinct CDR3 sequences, around 17% of them singletons. The sample was also linked to a second study, of T cells in Graves' hyperthyroidism and ophthalmopathy.

The sequenced sample was peripheral blood mononuclear cells (PBMCs), obtained at new diagnosis, from a patient treated with antithyroid drugs. These TCRs come from a woman aged 25 to 39 with Graves disease. The CDR3 runs from the conserved cysteine through the conserved F or W. The D gene is left open where the match is weak. Where a row states a size, it is once, few, many or the class of an expanded clone; other rows omit it.

-	TRBJ2-1	TRBV3-1	-	TGTGCCAGCAGTGAAGGGACTTTTTACAATGAGCAGTTCTTC	CASSEGTFYNEQFF
TRBD1	TRBJ2-2	TRBV7-9	few	TGTGCCAGCAGCTTAGTGGGGACAGAGAACACCGGGGAGCTGTTTTTT	CASSLVGTENTGELFF
-	TRBJ1-1	TRBV15	many	TGTGCCACCAGCAGAGCGGCGGTAAACACTGAAGCTTTCTTT	CATSRAAVNTEAFF
TRBD1	TRBJ2-1	TRBV9	few	TGTGCCAGCAGCGTTTCCGGGACAGGGGGAAGGGAGCAGTTCTTC	CASSVSGTGGREQFF
-	TRBJ2-1	TRBV28	-	TGTGCCAGCAGTTTTCAGGCCGGTGAGCAGTTCTTC	CASSFQAGEQFF
-	TRBJ2-7	TRBV12-3/TRBV12-4	many	TGTGCCAGCAGTATAGGGCCCACAGGAGAGCAGTACTTC	CASSIGPTGEQYF
-	TRBJ2-7	TRBV12-3/TRBV12-4	few	TGTGCCAGCAGCCCTAATTCAGGGGCCTACGAGCAGTACTTC	CASSPNSGAYEQYF
TRBD1	TRBJ1-5	TRBV7-6	many	TGTGCCAGCAGCTACGGGACAGGGGCGGGACAGCCCCAGCATTTT	CASSYGTGAGQPQHF
-	TRBJ1-6	TRBV7-6	few	TGTGCCAGCAGCTTAGATTCCCTTTCACCCCTCCACTTT	CASSLDSLSPLHF
-	TRBJ2-1	TRBV27	few	TGTGCCAGCAGAGGAAGGGTCCGGGGTGAGCAGTTCTTC	CASRGRVRGEQFF
-	TRBJ1-5	TRBV11-2	many	TGTGCCAGCAGCCAGTCGGCGGGGTACGGTCAGCCCCAGCATTTT	CASSQSAGYGQPQHF
-	TRBJ2-7	TRBV10-3	many	TGTGCCATCAGTGAGCGGGCGGGCGGTGTATACCACGAGCAGTACTTC	CAISERAGGVYHEQYF
-	TRBJ1-2	TRBV18	many	TGTGCCAGCTCACCGGGACTGAATGGCTACACCTTC	CASSPGLNGYTF
-	TRBJ2-1	TRBV7-9	few	TGTGCCAGCAGCTTTTTGTCCCAGGCCTCTCACAATGAGCAGTTCTTC	CASSFLSQASHNEQFF
-	TRBJ2-5	TRBV6-1	few	TGTGCCAGCAGCCCCATAGTGGAGACCCAGTACTTC	CASSPIVETQYF
-	TRBJ2-1	TRBV28	many	TGTGCCAGCAGTTCCACCGGGGTACCATCTATCAATGAGCAGTTCTTC	CASSSTGVPSINEQFF
TRBD2	TRBJ2-1	TRBV10-2	few	TGCGCCAGTCGGACTAGCGGGAGTCAACTTGAGCAGTTCTTC	CASRTSGSQLEQFF
TRBD2	TRBJ2-3	TRBV6-9	-	TGTGCCAGCAGTTCATCGGGCAACGGGAGGGCAGATGATACGCAGTATTTT	CASSSSGNGRADDTQYF
-	TRBJ1-1	TRBV9	-	TGTGCCAGCAGCGTAGTTGGGCAAATGGACACTGAAGCTTTCTTT	CASSVVGQMDTEAFF
-	TRBJ1-2	TRBV7-2	many	TGTGCCAGCAGCTTAGGAGGAACAGGGTCATATGGCTACACCTTC	CASSLGGTGSYGYTF
-	TRBJ1-1	TRBV12-3/TRBV12-4	many	TGTGCCAGCAGACTCATTGGTGAAGCTTTCTTT	CASRLIGEAFF
-	TRBJ1-1	TRBV6-1	-	TGTGCCAGCATCAGGGTCGGTTTTGAAGCTTTCTTT	CASIRVGFEAFF
-	TRBJ1-2	TRBV28	many	TGTGCCAGCATCAATGGTAGGGGCAGGAATGGCTACACCTTC	CASINGRGRNGYTF
-	TRBJ1-1	TRBV12-3/TRBV12-4	many	TGTGCCAGCAGCATTGGTATCCAAGCTTTCTTT	CASSIGIQAFF
-	TRBJ1-4	TRBV28	many	TGTGCCAGCAGTTTATCTCGGGGCTTGGAACTGTTTTTT	CASSLSRGLELFF
TRBD1	TRBJ2-1	TRBV28	many	TGTGCCAGCAGTTTAGGAGGACAGGGAGGATCTGGGAATGAGCAGTTCTTC	CASSLGGQGGSGNEQFF
TRBD2	TRBJ2-4	TRBV28	few	TGTGCCAGTAACCAGCGGGAGATGGCCAAAAACATTCAGTACTTC	CASNQREMAKNIQYF
-	TRBJ2-2	TRBV5-1	-	TGCGCCAGCAGCTTGGGTCACGCCGGGGAGCTGTTTTTT	CASSLGHAGELFF
-	TRBJ1-3	TRBV3-1	-	TGTGCCGCCAGCCGGCAGAGCTCTGGAAACACCATATATTTT	CAASRQSSGNTIYF
TRBD2	TRBJ2-1	TRBV11-2	-	TGTGCCAGCAGCTTAGGGTGGTCAGCGGGAGGGTCGGGCGAGCAGTTCTTC	CASSLGWSAGGSGEQFF
TRBD1	TRBJ1-3	TRBV5-5	few	TGTGCCAGCAGCTTGGGAGGGGGCGCTGGAAACACCATATATTTT	CASSLGGGAGNTIYF
TRBD2	TRBJ2-2	TRBV2	-	TGTGCCAGCAACCTAGCGGGAGGGCCTGGCACCGGGGAGCTGTTTTTT	CASNLAGGPGTGELFF
-	TRBJ1-5	TRBV20-1	-	TGCAGTGCCCAGAGGGCGGGATCGGACGTCATGGGTAATCAGCCCCAGCATTTT	CSAQRAGSDVMGNQPQHF
-	TRBJ2-3	TRBV29-1	many	TGCAGCGTCCGGTACTTTGAGCAGTATTTT	CSVRYFEQYF
-	TRBJ2-1	TRBV7-2	many	TGTGCCAGCAGCCTCTCTGTTCGATTAGCGCGCTCCTACAATGAGCAGTTCTTC	CASSLSVRLARSYNEQFF
TRBD2	TRBJ2-7	TRBV10-1	few	TGCGCCAGCAGTGAGTCAAACGCGGGAGGCGCCGGCCAGCAGTACTTC	CASSESNAGGAGQQYF
-	TRBJ1-3	TRBV19	-	TGTGCCAGTAGAAGAATAGCTGGAAACACCATATATTTT	CASRRIAGNTIYF
-	TRBJ1-1	TRBV29-1	many	TGCAGCGTTGTGTCAGGGGTCCTGAACACTGAAGCTTTCTTT	CSVVSGVLNTEAFF
TRBD1	TRBJ1-6	TRBV27	many	TGTGCCAGCCGGAAGATGGGACAGGCAGGTAGCCCCCTCCACTTT	CASRKMGQAGSPLHF
-	TRBJ2-1	TRBV28	few	TGTGCCAGCACCCCCGGTTTAGGTCGAAGCTCCTACAATGAGCAGTTCTTC	CASTPGLGRSSYNEQFF
-	TRBJ2-7	TRBV6-1	-	TGTGCCAGCAGCCCGGACAGTCCCCCCAACGAGCAGTACTTC	CASSPDSPPNEQYF